A selection of T cell receptor beta chains follows, all from one sample in a study of T-cell reconstitution after alpha-beta-depleted transplantation in children. Via MiXCR, TCRdb re-called the PCR reads, giving one row per CDR3 protein. Altogether about 16,000 distinct CDR3 sequences are present, about 8% being singletons, with the ten largest covering about 38%. Sequenced here: PBMCs, mostly from graft donor cells, sampled 60 days after TCRalphabeta/CD19-depleted stem cell transplant. The receptors originated from a boy in the first two years of life who had a stem cell transplant for Wiskott-Aldrich syndrome, so the T cells may come from the graft donor. CDR3s include the opening cysteine and the closing phenylalanine or tryptophan. D genes are given only for firm matches. Only part of the rows carry a size: once, few, many, or a class if the clone is expanded.

>TRBV10-3|13|TRBJ2-3|TRBD2|many
TGTGCCACCCTACTAGCGGGATCAGATACGCAGTATTTT
CATLLAGSDTQYF
>TRBV7-2|15|TRBJ2-7|TRBD2|-
TGTGCCAGCAAAACTAGCGGGAGGATGGCCTACGAGCAGTACTTC
CASKTSGRMAYEQYF
>TRBV24-1|17|TRBJ2-2|TRBD2|few
TGTGCCACCAGTAAGCCGGGACTAGCGGCGAACACCGGGGAGCTGTTTTTT
CATSKPGLAANTGELFF
>TRBV2|13|TRBJ2-7|-|many
TGTGCCAGCAGCGACCCTTCACGGTACGAGCAGTACTTC
CASSDPSRYEQYF
>TRBV29-1|12|TRBJ2-7|TRBD1|many
TGCAGCGTCACCGGGACAGAATACGAGCAGTACTTC
CSVTGTEYEQYF
>TRBV10-3|14|TRBJ2-1|-|many
TGTGCCATCAGTGAGCAGGGGTCGGCCAATGAGCAGTTCTTC
CAISEQGSANEQFF
>TRBV20-1|16|TRBJ2-5|TRBD2|many
TGCAGTGCTAAAGGACTAGCGAGAGTTGAGGCGGAGACCCAGTACTTC
CSAKGLARVEAETQYF
>TRBV24-1|14|TRBJ1-2|-|few
TGTGCCACCAGTGACCCAGGGGTCGGTTATGGCTACACCTTC
CATSDPGVGYGYTF
>TRBV4-1|13|TRBJ2-3|-|many
TGCGCCAGCAGCCAACCCCTCGCAGATACGCAGTATTTT
CASSQPLADTQYF
>TRBV5-1|18|TRBJ2-7|TRBD2|few
TGCGCCAGCAGCTTGTGGGCGGTCGGGACTAGCGGGAGTTGGGAGCAGTACTTC
CASSLWAVGTSGSWEQYF
>TRBV29-1|14|TRBJ2-1|TRBD1|many
TGCAGCGTTGACAGGACAGGGGGTAACAATGAGCAGTTCTTC
CSVDRTGGNNEQFF
>TRBV7-8|15|TRBJ2-7|-|many
TGTGCCAGCAGCTTAAGGCCAGGGAGCCCCTACGAGCAGTACTTC
CASSLRPGSPYEQYF
>TRBV4-1|16|TRBJ1-1|-|few
TGCGCCAGCAGCCATCGCAGGGTCGCCATGAACACTGAAGCTTTCTTT
CASSHRRVAMNTEAFF
>TRBV18|13|TRBJ2-7|-|-
TGTGCCAGCTCACCCCGACCCGGGGAGGAGCAGTACTTC
CASSPRPGEEQYF
>TRBV18|16|TRBJ2-2|-|medium-sized
TGTGCCAGCTCACCAACGGCAGGGACGGGCACCGGGGAGCTGTTTTTT
CASSPTAGTGTGELFF
>TRBV6-5|18|TRBJ2-3|-|many
TGTGCCAGCAGTTACGCGCCCTTGGCGGGTTCCAGCACAGATACGCAGTATTTT
CASSYAPLAGSSTDTQYF
>TRBV5-3|12|TRBJ2-7|-|-
TGTGCCAGCGGCCCTGGGATCTACGAGCAGTACTTC
CASGPGIYEQYF
>TRBV3-1|16|TRBJ2-1|-|few
TGTGCCAGCAGCCAAGGCATGAATCCAGACTACAATGAGCAGTTCTTC
CASSQGMNPDYNEQFF
>TRBV5-1|15|TRBJ2-1|-|many
TGCGCCAGCAGCTTGGATAGCCCGTCGTACAATGAGCAGTTCTTC
CASSLDSPSYNEQFF
>TRBV12-3/TRBV12-4|14|TRBJ2-7|-|-
TGTGCCAGCAGTTTAGCGCTGACACTCTACGAGCAGTACTTC
CASSLALTLYEQYF
>TRBV18|12|TRBJ2-5|-|many
TGTGCCAGCTCACAATACCAAGAGACCCAGTACTTC
CASSQYQETQYF
>TRBV7-9|13|TRBJ2-3|-|-
TGTGCCAGCCAGCTTCGGGGAACAGATACGCAGTATTTT
CASQLRGTDTQYF
>TRBV9|16|TRBJ2-7|TRBD2|few
TGTGCCAGCAGCCCAAGATCCGGGACTAGCGCCTACGAGCAGTACTTC
CASSPRSGTSAYEQYF
>TRBV7-9|16|TRBJ2-1|TRBD1|-
TGTGCCAGCAGCTTAAGTTGGGGAAGGGGGCCAGGGGAGCAGTTCTTC
CASSLSWGRGPGEQFF
>TRBV9|15|TRBJ2-3|-|many
TGTGCCAGCAGCGTAAGCTGGGATAGCACAGATACGCAGTATTTT
CASSVSWDSTDTQYF
>TRBV24-1|14|TRBJ2-1|-|-
TGTGCCACCAGTGTGGAGGGACCGTACAATGAGCAGTTCTTC
CATSVEGPYNEQFF
>TRBV28|14|TRBJ1-1|TRBD1|medium-sized
TGTGCCAGCAGTACGGGGACAGAGAACACTGAAGCTTTCTTT
CASSTGTENTEAFF
>TRBV29-1|12|TRBJ2-7|-|-
TGCAGCGTTTGGGACGGGACCTACGAGCAGTACTTC
CSVWDGTYEQYF
>TRBV20-1|14|TRBJ2-1|TRBD2|many
TGCAGTGCTAGTCCTGTAGCGGGAGGGAATGAGCAGTTCTTC
CSASPVAGGNEQFF
>TRBV6-5|16|TRBJ1-6|-|few
TGTGCCAGCAGTTACCTTCGACGAGCATTAGGGTCACCCCTCCACTTT
CASSYLRRALGSPLHF
>TRBV27|17|TRBJ2-7|TRBD2|many
TGTGCCAGCAGCCCAAGGACTAGCGGGTTTTTACCCTACGAGCAGTACTTC
CASSPRTSGFLPYEQYF
>TRBV5-6|15|TRBJ1-5|-|medium-sized
TGTGCCAGCAGCTTCGGATTAGAACGGAATCAGCCCCAGCATTTT
CASSFGLERNQPQHF
>TRBV6-2/TRBV6-3|18|TRBJ2-1|TRBD2|-
TGTGCCTTCAGTTTCCTCGACCGACTAGCGGGAGGGCCAGATGAGCAGTTCTTC
CAFSFLDRLAGGPDEQFF
>TRBV12-3/TRBV12-4|13|TRBJ1-2|-|few
TGTGCCAGCAGTTTGTGGGGGGGCTATGGCTACACCTTC
CASSLWGGYGYTF
>TRBV6-5|16|TRBJ2-3|TRBD2|many
TGTGCCAGCAGTCGGGGACTAGCGGTTAGCACAGATACGCAGTATTTT
CASSRGLAVSTDTQYF
>TRBV11-2|15|TRBJ2-1|TRBD2|-
TGTGCCAGCAGCCCGACTAGCGGGAGCTACAATGAGCAGTTCTTC
CASSPTSGSYNEQFF
>TRBV29-1|15|TRBJ2-3|-|many
TGCAGCGTTGAAGGCCCAGGGATATCGGGAGATACGCAGTATTTT
CSVEGPGISGDTQYF
>TRBV27|14|TRBJ1-1|-|many
TGTGCCAGCAGTTTATTTTTTTTGAACACTGAAGCTTTCTTT
CASSLFFLNTEAFF
>TRBV11-1|18|TRBJ2-5|TRBD2|many
TGTGCCAGCAGCTCCTTACCTTCAAGCGGGATGTACCAAGAGACCCAGTACTTC
CASSSLPSSGMYQETQYF
>TRBV20-1|17|TRBJ2-1|TRBD2|many
TGCAGTGCTTATGGGACTAGCTTAAGAAGCTCCTACAATGAGCAGTTCTTC
CSAYGTSLRSSYNEQFF
>TRBV6-5|14|TRBJ1-1|-|-
TGTGCCAGCAGTTACCGCGCGGAACCCACTGAAGCTTTCTTT
CASSYRAEPTEAFF
>TRBV20-1|15|TRBJ2-5|TRBD2|many
TGCAGTGCGGGGGCTGGTCTAGCGGGACCAGAGACCCAGTACTTC
CSAGAGLAGPETQYF
>TRBV28|15|TRBJ2-2|TRBD2|many
TGTGCCAGCAGTTTAGGGAGGGACCCCACCGGGGAGCTGTTTTTT
CASSLGRDPTGELFF
>TRBV27|15|TRBJ2-5|TRBD2|many
TGTGCCAGCAGTCCCGGACTAGCGGATCAAGAGACCCAGTACTTC
CASSPGLADQETQYF
>TRBV20-1|11|TRBJ1-1|-|few
TGCAGTGCTGCGAGGACCGAGGTGGCTTTCTTT
CSAARTEVAFF
>TRBV12-3/TRBV12-4|16|TRBJ1-2|-|many
TGTGCCAGCAGTTACTACCCCAGGGGCTCTAACTATGGCTACACCTTC
CASSYYPRGSNYGYTF
>TRBV4-1|14|TRBJ1-1|-|many
TGCGCCAGCAGCCAACCGGGGGCTAACACTGAAGCTTTCTTT
CASSQPGANTEAFF
>TRBV4-2|15|TRBJ2-7|-|many
TGTGCCAGCAGCCATACCGGGACACAGGCCTACGAGCAGTACTTC
CASSHTGTQAYEQYF
>TRBV11-2|15|TRBJ1-1|-|-
TGTGCCAGCAGCTTAGCTTACGGGAGTAGCACTGAAGCTTTCTTT
CASSLAYGSSTEAFF
>TRBV5-1|16|TRBJ2-1|-|many
TGCGCCAGCAGCTTGGCCAGTTTAGCGTCATACAATGAGCAGTTCTTC
CASSLASLASYNEQFF
>TRBV11-3|13|TRBJ2-1|-|-
TGTGCCAGCAGCCAGAACTCCTACAATGAGCAGTTCTTC
CASSQNSYNEQFF
>TRBV3-1|16|TRBJ2-7|TRBD1|once
TGTGCCTGCTCCCAAGATCCTTGGACAGGGGGGGGCGAGCAGTACTTC
CACSQDPWTGGGEQYF
>TRBV5-1|14|TRBJ2-4|TRBD1|few
TGCGCCAGCAGCCCCGGGACAGGGGGGAACATTCAGTACTTC
CASSPGTGGNIQYF
>TRBV10-1|15|TRBJ2-1|TRBD2|many
TGCGCCAGCAGTTCCCACAGCGGGAGGGTCAATGAGCAGTTCTTC
CASSSHSGRVNEQFF
>TRBV2|13|TRBJ2-1|-|many
TGTGCCAGCAGTGAAATTTGGGCAGCTCAGCAGTTCTTC
CASSEIWAAQQFF
>TRBV5-1|14|TRBJ2-3|TRBD2|many
TGCGCCAGCAGTGGGGCGGGAGTTGGAGATACGCAGTATTTT
CASSGAGVGDTQYF
>TRBV6-5|16|TRBJ2-1|-|many
TGTGCCAGCAGTTACTCCGGCAGGGGCACTAACAATGAGCAGTTCTTC
CASSYSGRGTNNEQFF
>TRBV4-2|14|TRBJ2-3|TRBD1|-
TGTGCCAGGAGCCCCGGGACAGCCACAGATACGCAGTATTTT
CARSPGTATDTQYF
>TRBV11-2|16|TRBJ2-1|-|medium-sized
TGTGCCAGCAGCTTATATGACGCAAACTCCTACAATGAGCAGTTCTTC
CASSLYDANSYNEQFF
>TRBV27|13|TRBJ2-1|-|few
TGTGCCAGCAGTTTAACACGGTACAATGAGCAGTTCTTC
CASSLTRYNEQFF